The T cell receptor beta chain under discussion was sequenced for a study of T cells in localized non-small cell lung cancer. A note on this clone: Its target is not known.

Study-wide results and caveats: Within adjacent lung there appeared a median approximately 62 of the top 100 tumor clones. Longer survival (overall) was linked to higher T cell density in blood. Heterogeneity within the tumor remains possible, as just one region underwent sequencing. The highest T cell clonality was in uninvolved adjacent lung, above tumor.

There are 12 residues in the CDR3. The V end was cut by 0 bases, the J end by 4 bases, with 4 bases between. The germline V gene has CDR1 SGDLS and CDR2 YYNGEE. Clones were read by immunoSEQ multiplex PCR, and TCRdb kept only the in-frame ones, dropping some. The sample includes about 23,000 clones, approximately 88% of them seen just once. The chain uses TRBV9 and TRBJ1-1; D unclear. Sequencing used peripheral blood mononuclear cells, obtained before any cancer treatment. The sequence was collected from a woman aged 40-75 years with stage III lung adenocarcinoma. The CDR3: CASSVEGTEAFF. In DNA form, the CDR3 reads TGTGCCAGCAGCGTAGAGGGCACTGAAGCTTTCTTT.